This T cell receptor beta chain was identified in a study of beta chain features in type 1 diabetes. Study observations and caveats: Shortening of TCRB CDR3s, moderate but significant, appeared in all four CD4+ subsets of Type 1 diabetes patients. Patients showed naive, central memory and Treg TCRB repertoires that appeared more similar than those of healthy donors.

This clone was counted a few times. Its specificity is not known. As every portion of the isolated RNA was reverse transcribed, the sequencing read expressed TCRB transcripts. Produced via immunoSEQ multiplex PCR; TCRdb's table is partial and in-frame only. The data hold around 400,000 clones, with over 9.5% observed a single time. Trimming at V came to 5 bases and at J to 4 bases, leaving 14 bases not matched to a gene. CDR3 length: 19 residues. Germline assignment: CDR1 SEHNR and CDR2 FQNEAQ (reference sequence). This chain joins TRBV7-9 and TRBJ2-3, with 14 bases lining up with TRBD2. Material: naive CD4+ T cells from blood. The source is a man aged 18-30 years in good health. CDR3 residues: CASSPTGTSGGRRSDTQYF. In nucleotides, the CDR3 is TGTGCCAGCAGCCCGACAGGGACTAGCGGGGGTCGACGCTCAGATACGCAGTATTTT.